The 22 T cell receptor beta chains below were found in one sample sequenced in a study of T-cell reconstitution after alpha-beta-depleted transplantation in children. Unique molecular identifiers were built into the TCRbeta library. One entry per CDR3 protein, called by TCRdb with MiXCR from the PCR reads. The table lists fewer than 700,000 distinct CDR3 sequences, 10% to 15% of them singletons. Material: PBMCs, mostly from graft donor cells, obtained 360 days after TCRalphabeta/CD19-depleted stem cell transplant. The origin of the receptors is a male patient younger than 18 who had a stem cell transplant for acute myeloid leukemia, so the T cells may come from the graft donor.

In its sample, this clonotype was seen many times. The chain joins TRBV29-1 to TRBJ2-7; 11 bases align to TRBD1. Trimming removed 4 bases from V and 2 bases from J; junction bases left unmatched: 4. From germline, CDR1 is SQVTM and CDR2 ANQGSEA. The CDR3 contains 14 residues. In DNA form, the CDR3 reads TGCAGCGTTGCCCCGGGACAGGGGGCCTACGAGCAGTACTTC. This encodes CSVAPGQGAYEQYF.

DNA for the CDR3: TGTGCCAGCAGTTTAGTTCTATCTCCGAGCGGGAGGGACCCAGATACGCAGTATTTT. Its protein is CASSLVLSPSGRDPDTQYF. The chain combines TRBV28 with TRBJ2-3; 10 bases fit TRBD2. After removal of 2 bases from V and 4 bases from J, the junction contained 15 bases not matched to a gene. The CDR3 is 19 residues long. Germline-derived CDR1 and CDR2 are MDHEN and SYDVKM.

V usage is TRBV7-2 and J usage is TRBJ2-7; 11 bases align to TRBD2. The junction had 6 bases not matched to a gene; V was cut back by 1 base and J by 7 bases. The CDR3 runs to 15 residues. Per germline, CDR1 SGHTA and CDR2 FQGNSA. CDR3 sequence: CASSLELAGVGEQYF. Written as DNA, the CDR3 is TGTGCCAGCAGCTTAGAACTAGCGGGAGTGGGGGAGCAGTACTTC.

This clonotype turned up a few times. The rearrangement links TRBV7-2 to TRBJ2-1; a possible D gene is TRBD1 (7 bases). Trimming cost V 1 base and J 9 bases, with 13 bases left between them. The CDR3 runs to 14 residues. Germline V gives CDR1 SGHTA, CDR2 FQGNSA. CDR3 residues: CASSLVRQGGEQFF. The CDR3 nucleotides read TGTGCCAGCAGCTTAGTACGGCAGGGGGGTGAGCAGTTCTTC.

This clonotype came up many times. This rearrangement joins TRBV19 to TRBJ2-1; 14 nucleotides align to TRBD2. V lost 4 bases, J lost 9 bases, and 5 bases stayed unmatched. Germline V gene data show CDR1 as LNHDA and CDR2 as SQIVND (reference sequence). The CDR3 is 15 residues long. As DNA, the CDR3 is TGTGCCAGTAGTAAGGGACTAGCGGGAGCGGTTGAGCAGTTCTTC. It encodes CASSKGLAGAVEQFF.

This clonotype has at least ten counts. This chain connects TRBV12-3 or TRBV12-4 to TRBJ2-1; the match to TRBD2 covers 7 bases. The CDR3 has 16 residues. The V and J ends lost 6 bases and 5 bases, in that order; junction bases with no gene match: 13. The CDR3 is CASSGIKGRANNEQFF. CDR3 nucleotide sequence: TGTGCCAGCAGCGGGATTAAAGGGAGGGCTAACAATGAGCAGTTCTTC.

As to this clonotype: The CDR3 end shows no conserved phenylalanine or tryptophan, and so a read error is likely. This rearrangement joins TRBV2 to TRBJ2-5; a weak D match, TRBD1 (6 bases). The CDR3 is made up of 16 amino acids. Per germline, CDR1 SNHLY and CDR2 FYNNEI. Between the trimmed V and J ends, which lost 0 bases and 4 bases, there was a span of 15 bases. This chain's CDR3 is CASSEAPGDGGETQYY. In DNA, the CDR3 is TGTGCCAGCAGTGAAGCGCCAGGGGACGGAGGAGAGACCCAGTACTAC.

A few counts support this clonotype. This chain uses TRBV7-2 with TRBJ2-3; TRBD1 might be the D (6 bases). CDR3 length equals 15 residues. The V end was cut by 6 bases, the J end by 1 base, with 14 bases between. Germline-derived CDR1 and CDR2 are SGHTA and FQGNSA. CDR3 DNA: TGTGCCAGCAGTCAACAGGGTGCCGGCACAGATACGCAGTATTTT. It translates to CASSQQGAGTDTQYF. The full variable domain, with the rest looked up from reference TRBV7-2 and TRBJ2-3, is GAGVSQSPSNKVTEKGKDVELRCDPISGHTALYWYRQSLGQGLEFLIYFQGNSAPDKSGLPSDRFSAERTGGSVSTLTIQRTQQEDSAVYLCASSQQGAGTDTQYFGPGTRLTVL.

In this sample, this clonotype turned up a few times. The rearrangement links TRBV28 to TRBJ1-3; D is undetermined. Germline CDR1 MDHEN, CDR2 SYDVKM. The V end was cut by 7 bases, the J end by 0 bases, with 13 bases between. The CDR3 has 15 residues. CDR3 nucleotides: TGTGCCAGCAAAAGGGCATCCGCCTCTGGAAACACCATATATTTT. Amino acid sequence: CASKRASASGNTIYF. Together with reference TRBV28 and TRBJ1-3, the CDR3 gives the full variable domain: DVKVTQSSRYLVKRTGEKVFLECVQDMDHENMFWYRQDPGLGLRLIYFSYDVKMKEKGDIPEGYSVSREKKERFSLILESASTNQTSMYLCASKRASASGNTIYFGEGSWLTVV.

This clonotype was recorded at least ten times. The J gene is TRBJ2-3, the V gene TRBV5-6; 12 nucleotides match TRBD2. This CDR3 contains 16 residues. With V trimmed by 0 bases and J by 4 bases, 3 bases remained unmatched. Germline-derived CDR1 and CDR2 are SGHDT and YYEEEE. The CDR3 loop reads CASSLGLAGAADTQYF. The CDR3 DNA is TGTGCCAGCAGCTTGGGACTAGCGGGAGCCGCAGATACGCAGTATTTT.

This chain links TRBV5-1 with TRBJ2-6; 10 nucleotides align to TRBD1. Germline V gene lookup returns CDR1 SGHRS and CDR2 YFSETQ. The CDR3 extends over 20 amino acids. V lost 3 bases, J lost 4 bases, and 16 bases stayed unmatched. The CDR3 nucleotides read TGCGCCAGCAGCTCCCCCCCGGGACAGGGGTCCTCGTTGGGGGCCAACGTCCTGACTTTC. Protein sequence: CASSSPPGQGSSLGANVLTF.

The chain has TRBV9 and TRBJ2-7; D remains unclear. This CDR3 has 15 amino acids. Germline V gene data show CDR1 as SGDLS and CDR2 as YYNGEE. V was cut by 4 bases and J by 0 bases, with 14 bases left in between. CDR3 DNA: TGTGCCAGCAGCCCTGCCGACCGACCCTCCTACGAGCAGTACTTC. The encoded protein is CASSPADRPSYEQYF.

For the CDR3, the DNA is TGTGCCAGCAGCTTAGCTGGTGGGGACCCCTACGAGCAGTACTTC. Its protein is CASSLAGGDPYEQYF. The chain recombines TRBV7-2 with TRBJ2-7; the D call may be TRBD1 or TRBD2 (5 bases each). The CDR3 length is 15 residues. V lost 0 bases and J lost 2, with 11 bases in between. Looked up from germline, CDR1 is SGHTA and CDR2 is FQGNSA.

In its sample, this clonotype was seen many times. The chain carries TRBV2 and TRBJ1-3; D unresolved. Germline CDR1 reads SNHLY; CDR2 reads FYNNEI. V was clipped by 2 bases and J by 0 bases, with 11 bases between them. CDR3 length: 16 residues. The CDR3 here is CASSETTAYSGNTIYF. In DNA, the CDR3 is TGTGCCAGCAGTGAAACGACGGCCTACTCTGGAAACACCATATATTTT.

This clonotype came up many times. The chain uses TRBV29-1 and TRBJ2-3, with 7 bases fitting TRBD2. This CDR3 has 14 residues. Germline V gene data show CDR1 as SQVTM and CDR2 as ANQGSEA. CDR3 amino acids: CSCRSGATTDTQYF. The CDR3 region has the DNA TGCAGTTGCAGGAGCGGGGCAACGACAGATACGCAGTATTTT.

This clonotype was detected only a few times. The chain is built from TRBV30 and TRBJ1-2, with a tentative D call TRBD1 (5 bases). This CDR3 is built from 13 residues. Germline V gene data show CDR1 as GTSNPN and CDR2 as SVGIG (reference sequence). Trimming removed 3 bases at V and 5 bases at J, with 13 bases between. The CDR3 protein is CAWRGGTIYGYTF. CDR3 DNA: TGTGCCTGGAGAGGAGGGACGATTTATGGCTACACCTTC.

There are a few counts of this clonotype. This chain uses TRBV4-3 with TRBJ2-7; 8 bases align to TRBD1. Germline-derived CDR1 and CDR2 are LGHNA and YSLEER. This CDR3 has 15 amino acids. The V segment lost 0 bases and the J segment 4 bases; nucleotides outside the gene matches: 5. The CDR3 nucleotides are TGCGCCAGCAGCCAAGATACAGGGGGTTGGTACGAGCAGTACTTC. This codes for CASSQDTGGWYEQYF.

There are a few counts of this clonotype. This chain joins TRBV12-5 and TRBJ1-1, with D possibly matching TRBD1 (5 bases). The CDR3 is 15 amino acids. The germline V and J ends were trimmed by 1 base and 0 bases, with 9 bases remaining between them. Germline loops: CDR1 LGHNT, CDR2 FRNRAP. CDR3 nucleotides: TGTGCTAGTGGTTTGGCGGGGACTCTGAACACTGAAGCTTTCTTT. It translates to CASGLAGTLNTEAFF.

In DNA, the CDR3 is TGCAGTGCTAGAGAGAAGGGTAGGGGCTCCTACGAGCAGTACTTC. This sequence encodes CSAREKGRGSYEQYF. The rearrangement uses TRBV20-1 and TRBJ2-7; a weak D match, TRBD1 (5 bases). This CDR3 contains 15 residues. In germline, CDR1 is DFQATT, CDR2 SNEGSKA (reference sequence). V was pared by 0 bases and J by 0 bases, with 12 bases between.

This rearrangement joins TRBV9 to TRBJ2-1; the match to TRBD2 covers 11 bases. Germline CDR1 reads SGDLS; CDR2 reads YYNGEE. The CDR3 has 15 residues. V lost 4 bases to trimming and J lost 6 bases; unmatched junction nucleotides: 6. The DNA for the CDR3 is TGTGCCAGCAGCTCCCGTAGCGGGAGGGTCAATGAGCAGTTCTTC. Amino acids: CASSSRSGRVNEQFF.

The CDR3 DNA follows: TGCAGTGCTAGAGATTGGGGAGGACAGACTAGCGGACCTACCTACGAGCAGTACTTC. Its protein is CSARDWGGQTSGPTYEQYF. The V and J genes are TRBV20-1 and TRBJ2-7, with TRBD2 identical over 9 bases. The length of the CDR3 is 19 residues. V was pared by 0 bases and J by 2 bases, with 17 bases of the junction left unmatched. Germline CDR1 and CDR2: DFQATT and SNEGSKA (reference sequence).

The rearrangement joins TRBV24-1 to TRBJ1-5; possibly TRBD1 for D (6 bases). V was shortened by 4 bases and J by 3 bases, with 12 bases between the two germline ends. The germline CDR1 and CDR2 sequences are KGHDR and SFDVKD. This CDR3 has 15 residues. The CDR3 sequence: CATSDQGGLNQPQHF. The CDR3 region has the DNA TGTGCCACCAGTGACCAAGGGGGACTCAATCAGCCCCAGCATTTT.